The 29 T cell receptor beta chains below were found in one sample sequenced in a study of blood T cell repertoires in COVID-19. The protocol was immunoSEQ multiplex PCR, while the TCRdb copy is restricted to in-frame clones and leaves out a portion. This table holds about 97,000 clones, approximately 87% found once. The sample was peripheral blood. The receptors shown here come from a human donor in a cohort sampled during active COVID-19.

The V gene is TRBV6-5, the J gene TRBJ1-2, with D perhaps matching TRBD1 (6 bases). Trimming removed 5 bases from V and 4 bases from J, with 14 bases in between. The germline CDR1 and CDR2 sequences are MNHEY and SVGAGI. The CDR3 has 14 amino acids. CDR3 in amino acids: CASSLDSRTYGYTF. The CDR3 nucleotides are TGTGCCAGCAGTCTGGACAGTCGGACCTATGGCTACACCTTC.

This rearrangement joins TRBV4-3 to TRBJ2-3; D might be TRBD2 (5 bases). The CDR3 extends over 15 amino acids. The ends were cut back, 1 base at V and 2 bases at J, with 10 bases in the middle. Germline V gene data show CDR1 as LGHNA and CDR2 as YSLEER. The CDR3 loop is CASSQGGQFTDTQYF. Written as DNA, the CDR3 is TGCGCCAGCAGCCAAGGAGGGCAGTTCACAGATACGCAGTATTTT.

The chain joins TRBV27 to TRBJ2-3, with TRBD1 identical over 9 bases. This CDR3 has 14 amino acids. J lost 3 bases, V lost 6 bases, and 4 bases had no gene match. The germline V gene encodes CDR1 MNHEY and CDR2 SMNVEV (reference sequence). The CDR3 is CASSFGTGTDTQYF. DNA of the CDR3: TGTGCCAGCAGCTTCGGGACAGGGACAGATACGCAGTATTTT.

This rearrangement joins TRBV5-4 to TRBJ1-1; maybe TRBD1 (6 bases). The CDR3 extends over 13 amino acids. Germline CDR1 is SGHNT and CDR2 is YYREEE (reference sequence). V dropped 2 bases and J dropped 5 bases, with 10 bases sitting between them. CDR3 loop: CASSFQGRTEAFF. CDR3 nucleotide sequence: TGTGCCAGCAGCTTCCAGGGGCGGACTGAAGCTTTCTTT.

This clone was counted between two and nine times. This chain's CDR3 is CASSQADSRSPLHF. CDR3 DNA sequence: TGTGCCAGCAGCCAAGCGGACAGCCGTTCACCCCTCCACTTT. The V gene is TRBV3-1 (or the pseudogene TRBV3-2), the J gene TRBJ1-6, with a possible D match to TRBD1 (6 bases). Germline V gene lookup returns CDR1 LGHDT and CDR2 YNNKEL (reference sequence). The germline V and J ends were trimmed by 1 base and 9 bases, with 10 bases remaining between them. This CDR3 region has 14 residues.

This chain joins TRBV7-9 and TRBJ1-1, with unresolved D. Trimming removed 1 base at V and 4 bases at J, with 13 bases between. Per germline, CDR1 SEHNR and CDR2 FQNEAQ (reference sequence). This CDR3 contains 15 residues. The CDR3 loop reads CASSLVPSRVTEAFF. The CDR3 bases are TGTGCCAGCAGCTTAGTTCCCAGTCGTGTCACTGAAGCTTTCTTT.

The genes are TRBV12-3 or TRBV12-4 and TRBJ2-1; a possible D gene is TRBD2 (6 bases). The CDR3 is made up of 11 amino acids. V dropped 8 bases and J dropped 7 bases, with 9 bases sitting between them. The CDR3, as DNA: TGTGCCAGCTGGCGGGGTAATGAGCAGTTCTTC. Encoded protein: CASWRGNEQFF.

The chain recombines TRBV3-1 (or the pseudogene TRBV3-2) with TRBJ2-1, with a possible D match to TRBD1 (6 bases). V was pared by 4 bases and J by 1 base, with 14 bases between. This CDR3 has 16 residues. The germline V gene encodes CDR1 LGHDT and CDR2 YNNKEL (reference sequence). The CDR3 DNA reads as TGTGCCAGCAGCCCAAGGACAGCCGGATCCTACAATGAGCAGTTCTTC. Its translation is CASSPRTAGSYNEQFF.

The CDR3 here is CASSAKRLETQYF. CDR3 nucleotides: TGTGCCAGCAGTGCGAAACGGTTGGAGACCCAGTACTTC. V and J are TRBV2 and TRBJ2-5; no reliable D call. The CDR3 spans 13 residues. Germline V gene data show CDR1 as SNHLY and CDR2 as FYNNEI. The germline V and J ends were trimmed by 4 bases and 5 bases, with 11 bases remaining between them.

The rearrangement uses TRBV6-2 or TRBV6-3 and TRBJ1-5, with D uncertain. CDR1 MNHEY and CDR2 SVGEGT come from the germline V gene. Trimming cost V 5 bases and J 0 bases, with 8 bases left between them. There are 14 residues in the CDR3. CDR3 residues: CASSTYYSNQPQHF. The DNA of the CDR3 is TGTGCCAGCAGTACCTATTATAGCAATCAGCCCCAGCATTTT.

This chain uses TRBV6-1 with TRBJ1-2; 9 nucleotides line up with TRBD1. CDR1 is MNHNS and CDR2 is SASEGT in the germline V gene. The CDR3 length is 13 residues. V shed 1 base and J 8 bases; nucleotides not matched to a gene: 2. The CDR3 coding sequence is TGTGCCAGCAGTGAAGGGACAGGGGCCGGCTACACCTTC. It codes for CASSEGTGAGYTF.

The V gene is TRBV21-1, the J gene TRBJ2-3; TRBD1 is the table's D call, not checked against the DNA. TRBV21-1 is recorded as a pseudogene. The CDR3 is 16 residues long. The DNA of the CDR3 is TGTGCCAGCAGCAAACACTGGGACAGGGAAAGAGATACGCAGTATTTT. Translated, it gives CASSKHWDRERDTQYF.

The chain links TRBV28 to TRBJ2-5; no firm D call. Germline lookup yields CDR1 MDHEN and CDR2 SYDVKM. The CDR3 length is 13 residues. Trimming stripped 6 bases from V and 5 bases from J, with 13 bases between. The DNA for the CDR3 is TGTGCCAGCAGGACTTTCTCCCCGGAGACCCAGTACTTC. Residues: CASRTFSPETQYF.

This rearrangement joins TRBV6-5 to TRBJ2-1; D is uncertain. CDR1 MNHEY and CDR2 SVGAGI come from the germline V gene. This CDR3 is built from 12 residues. The V end was cut by 4 bases, the J end by 8 bases, with 9 bases between. CDR3 DNA sequence: TGTGCCAGCAGTTTTAACCGGTATGAGCAGTTCTTC. This translates into CASSFNRYEQFF.

The V and J genes are TRBV3-1 (or the pseudogene TRBV3-2) and TRBJ2-1; weak D call: TRBD2 (5 bases). Germline lookup yields CDR1 LGHDT and CDR2 YNNKEL (reference sequence). V lost 5 bases and J 1 base, leaving 6 bases between the germline ends. This CDR3 has 13 residues. Here the CDR3 reads CASSGSSYNEQFF. CDR3 in DNA: TGTGCCAGCAGCGGGAGTTCCTACAATGAGCAGTTCTTC.

The chain recombines TRBV3-1 (or the pseudogene TRBV3-2) with TRBJ2-2; D possibly corresponds to TRBD1 (5 bases). The CDR3 has 13 amino acids. Trimming stripped 6 bases from V and 4 bases from J, with 9 bases between. CDR1 LGHDT and CDR2 YNNKEL come from the germline V gene (reference sequence). CDR3 nucleotide sequence: TGTGCCAGCAGATCACAGGTCACCGGGGAGCTGTTTTTT. Translating gives CASRSQVTGELFF.

The V gene is TRBV5-1, the J gene TRBJ1-1, with TRBD1 matching over 11 bases. The CDR3 consists of 14 residues. The trim removed 3 bases at V and 3 bases at J, leaving 1 base unmatched. Germline V gene sequence: CDR1 SGHRS, CDR2 YFSETQ. CDR3 nucleotide sequence: TGCGCCAGCAGCTCGGGACAGGGGGACACTGAAGCTTTCTTT. This gives the protein CASSSGQGDTEAFF.

This sequence joins TRBV5-1 and TRBJ2-5, with TRBD2 identical over 11 bases. The CDR3 runs to 19 residues. V gave up 1 base and J gave up 5 bases; unmatched junction bases: 16. Germline-derived CDR1 and CDR2 are SGHRS and YFSETQ. The CDR3 sequence: CASSLTASGRLRGIETQYF. The CDR3 DNA follows: TGCGCCAGCAGCTTGACGGCTAGCGGGAGGCTCCGGGGGATTGAGACCCAGTACTTC.

The chain combines TRBV7-6 with TRBJ2-3; the match to TRBD1 covers 8 bases. J was trimmed by 4 bases and V by 5 bases; bases with no gene match: 8. The CDR3 is 15 amino acids. CDR1 SGHVS and CDR2 FNYEAQ come from the germline V gene. The CDR3 coding sequence is TGTGCCAGCAGCAATCCCACGACAGGGGCAGATACGCAGTATTTT. Amino acids: CASSNPTTGADTQYF.

This rearrangement joins TRBV10-1 to TRBJ2-1; a weak D match, TRBD1 (7 bases). CDR1 WNHNN and CDR2 SYGVQD come from the germline V gene (reference sequence). V was clipped by 5 bases and J by 8 bases, with 19 bases between them. CDR3 length: 15 residues. CDR3 nucleotide sequence: TGCGCCAGCAGTTTGGAGGGACAGCGAGTAGATGAGCAGTTCTTC. This encodes CASSLEGQRVDEQFF.

The rearrangement uses TRBV5-4 and TRBJ1-1; 10 bases agree with TRBD1. The CDR3 is 18 residues long. Trimming took 4 bases from V and 4 from J; bases not matched to a gene: 16. Germline CDR1 SGHNT, CDR2 YYREEE (reference sequence). The chain's CDR3 is CASSDHRDRGKGGTEAFF. The DNA of the CDR3 is TGTGCCAGCAGCGATCATCGGGACAGGGGAAAGGGTGGCACTGAAGCTTTCTTT.

The chain combines TRBV2 with TRBJ1-5, with D possibly matching TRBD1 (5 bases). Per the germline V gene, CDR1 is SNHLY and CDR2 is FYNNEI. The CDR3 runs 14 residues. The V end was cut by 6 bases, the J end by 2 bases, with 11 bases between. CDR3 DNA sequence: TGTGCCAGCAGATGGGCACAGGGCAATCAGCCCCAGCATTTT. Translated, it gives CASRWAQGNQPQHF.

This sequence joins TRBV18 and TRBJ1-1; D unresolved. The germline V and J ends were trimmed by 4 bases and 1 base, with 7 bases remaining between them. This CDR3 has 13 residues. Germline values: CDR1 KGHSH, CDR2 LQKENI. CDR3 protein: CASSLAGNTEAFF. The CDR3 nucleotides read TGTGCCAGCTCACTGGCAGGGAACACTGAAGCTTTCTTT.

The chain joins TRBV7-9 to TRBJ2-3, with TRBD2 matching 8 bases. The germline V gene encodes CDR1 SEHNR and CDR2 FQNEAQ (reference sequence). Trimming cost V 1 base and J 1 base; bases outside gene matches: 4. The CDR3 extends over 16 amino acids. The CDR3: CASSLDGSGGTDTQYF. The CDR3 coding sequence is TGTGCCAGCAGCTTAGATGGTAGCGGGGGCACAGATACGCAGTATTTT.

The rearrangement links TRBV29-1 to TRBJ2-3, with D maybe TRBD2 (6 bases). V shed 6 bases and J shed 9 bases, with 22 bases lying between them. This CDR3 has 14 amino acids. Germline loops: CDR1 SQVTM, CDR2 ANQGSEA. DNA for the CDR3: TGCAGCGTGCCCGTCAGGGACTTCCGGGGAACGCAGTATTTT. Encoded protein: CSVPVRDFRGTQYF.

The chain employs TRBV4-1 and TRBJ2-5; a weak D match, TRBD1 (5 bases). Germline V lookup: CDR1 MGHRA, CDR2 YSYEKL. V was trimmed by 1 base and J by 2 bases, leaving 14 bases between them. The CDR3 has 16 residues. In DNA, the CDR3 is TGCGCCAGCAGCCAAGGGGGCGGCAGGGTGCAAGAGACCCAGTACTTC. Residues: CASSQGGGRVQETQYF.

This chain links TRBV19 with TRBJ1-1, with D possibly being TRBD1 (5 bases). Trimming removed 7 bases from V and 5 bases from J, with 11 bases in between. CDR3 size: 12 residues. Germline CDR1 and CDR2: LNHDA and SQIVND (reference sequence). CDR3 loop: CASTLGGTEAFF. Written as DNA, the CDR3 is TGTGCCAGTACCTTGGGGGGGACTGAAGCTTTCTTT. The variable domain in full, with the rest retrieved from reference TRBV19 and TRBJ1-1, is DGGITQSPKYLFRKEGQNVTLSCEQNLNHDAMYWYRQDPGQGLRLIYYSQIVNDFQKGDIAEGYSVSREKKESFPLTVTSAQKNPTAFYLCASTLGGTEAFFGQGTRLTVV.

The chain carries TRBV18 and TRBJ1-2; D is possibly TRBD1 (5 bases). The CDR3 is 15 amino acids. Germline loops: CDR1 KGHSH, CDR2 LQKENI. The germline V and J ends were trimmed by 0 bases and 4 bases, with 12 bases remaining between them. The CDR3: CASSPPAGLGYGYTF. CDR3 nucleotide sequence: TGTGCCAGCTCACCACCGGCAGGGTTGGGCTATGGCTACACCTTC.

This rearrangement joins TRBV7-6 to TRBJ2-5; the match to TRBD2 covers 7 bases. The CDR3 covers 18 residues. Losses at the gene ends were 2 bases for V and 8 bases for J; bases not matched to a gene: 20. The germline V gene has CDR1 SGHVS and CDR2 FNYEAQ. In nucleotides, the CDR3 is TGTGCCAGCAGCTTAAGAGGAGCCAGCGGGGATAACCCGGGAACCCAGTACTTC. Translation gives CASSLRGASGDNPGTQYF.